A single sample is the source of the 25 T cell receptor beta chains below, sequenced in a study of technical replicates of blood from several donors. TCRdb's table, derived via immunoSEQ multiplex PCR, lists solely in-frame clones and lacks some. In the table there are about 75,000 clones, 97% of which are singletons. The sample taken for sequencing was T cells isolated from PBMCs. The receptors shown here come from a human donor in good health.

The V and J genes are TRBV4-3 and TRBJ2-7, with 10 bases fitting TRBD1. This CDR3 is 14 amino acids long. V lost 4 bases and J lost 6; bases outside the gene matches: 6. Looked up from germline, CDR1 is LGHNA and CDR2 is YSLEER. CDR3 coding DNA: TGCGCCAGCAGCCGCGGGACAGGGGTTCTCGAGCAGTACTTC. It yields the protein CASSRGTGVLEQYF.

The rearrangement joins TRBV29-1 to TRBJ2-3; the match to TRBD1 covers 8 bases. The germline CDR1 and CDR2 sequences are SQVTM and ANQGSEA. The CDR3 loop spans 14 amino acids. CDR3 sequence (DNA): TGCATCCAAGGACAGGGACCGGCCCCAGATACGCAGTATTTT. Protein: CIQGQGPAPDTQYF.

CDR3: CASSTSATNEKLFF. The CDR3 DNA follows: TGTGCCAGCAGTACCAGTGCAACTAATGAAAAACTGTTTTTT. The chain recombines TRBV6-5 with TRBJ1-4; D gene uncertain. The CDR3 is 14 residues long. The germline V and J ends were trimmed by 5 bases and 0 bases, with 7 bases remaining between them. The germline CDR1 and CDR2 sequences are MNHEY and SVGAGI.

The rearrangement links TRBV7-2 to TRBJ1-5; D is possibly TRBD1 (6 bases). The germline V gene encodes CDR1 SGHTA and CDR2 FQGNSA. The V gene lost 2 bases and the J gene lost 5 bases, with 10 bases spanning the gap. The CDR3 is 14 residues long. CDR3 DNA sequence: TGTGCCAGCAGCTTACAAGGGGGTGATCAGCCCCAGCATTTT. Protein sequence: CASSLQGGDQPQHF. Combining the CDR3 with reference TRBV7-2 and TRBJ1-5 gives the whole variable domain GAGVSQSPSNKVTEKGKDVELRCDPISGHTALYWYRQSLGQGLEFLIYFQGNSAPDKSGLPSDRFSAERTGGSVSTLTIQRTQQEDSAVYLCASSLQGGDQPQHFGDGTRLSIL.

The chain joins TRBV7-8 to TRBJ2-1; D uncertain. From germline, CDR1 is SGHVS and CDR2 FQNEAQ. Trimming removed 3 bases from V and 3 bases from J, with 15 bases in between. This CDR3 comprises 16 residues. The CDR3 here is CASSLSSLQYYNEQFF. CDR3 DNA: TGTGCCAGCAGCTTGAGTAGTCTCCAATACTACAATGAGCAGTTCTTC.

This chain connects TRBV25-1 to TRBJ2-5, with TRBD2 identical over 8 bases. The CDR3 covers 15 residues. V lost 4 bases and J lost 1; bases outside the gene matches: 5. Germline assignment: CDR1 MGHDK and CDR2 SYGVNS. CDR3 bases: TGTGCCAGCAGTGGGATAGCGGGGCCCCAAGAGACCCAGTACTTC. Its protein product is CASSGIAGPQETQYF.

The CDR3 DNA reads TGTGCCAGCAGTGAAGGTGACCCAGCGGAGCGTAACACCGGGGAGCTGTTTTTT. As protein: CASSEGDPAERNTGELFF. V usage is TRBV6-1 and J usage is TRBJ2-2, with D maybe TRBD2 (5 bases). Germline CDR1 reads MNHNS; CDR2 reads SASEGT. Trimming pared 1 base from V and 2 bases from J, leaving 17 bases between. This CDR3 spans 18 amino acids.

The V call is TRBV6-1, the J call TRBJ2-3; a weak D match, TRBD2 (5 bases). CDR3 size: 14 residues. V was pared by 5 bases and J by 4 bases, with 13 bases between. Germline CDR1 is MNHNS and CDR2 is SASEGT. This chain's CDR3 is CASSPRSGSDTQYF. The CDR3 DNA follows: TGTGCCAGCAGTCCTCGCTCGGGGTCAGATACGCAGTATTTT.

The chain employs TRBV19 and TRBJ1-6, with D hard to call. Germline V gene lookup returns CDR1 LNHDA and CDR2 SQIVND (reference sequence). The CDR3 loop spans 13 amino acids. Trimming removed 3 bases from V and 5 bases from J, with 5 bases in between. CDR3 nucleotide sequence: TGTGCCAGTAGTATCACGGATAATTCACCCCTCCACTTT. Translating it yields CASSITDNSPLHF.

The V call is TRBV18, the J call TRBJ2-2; 10 bases are shared with TRBD2. Trimming at V came to 0 bases and at J to 6 bases, leaving 4 bases not matched to a gene. Germline assignment: CDR1 KGHSH and CDR2 LQKENI. This CDR3 is 16 amino acids long. In DNA form, the CDR3 reads TGTGCCAGCTCACCACCGGGGCTAGCGGGAGCCGGGGAGCTGTTTTTT. It yields the protein CASSPPGLAGAGELFF.

The V gene is TRBV28, the J gene TRBJ1-2; D may be TRBD1 (5 bases). Germline V gene sequence: CDR1 MDHEN, CDR2 SYDVKM. This CDR3 region has 13 residues. V dropped 5 bases and J dropped 4 bases, with 11 bases sitting between them. The CDR3 protein is CASSIRAFYGYTF. The CDR3 DNA reads as TGTGCCAGCAGTATCAGGGCATTCTATGGCTACACCTTC.

The genes are TRBV13 and TRBJ1-4; 8 bases are shared with TRBD1. This CDR3 has 15 residues. Looked up from germline, CDR1 is PRHDT and CDR2 is FYEKMQ (reference sequence). With 6 bases clipped from V and 6 bases from J, the junction kept 9 bases outside the gene matches. CDR3 protein: CASRGDDRGDEKLFF. CDR3 nucleotide sequence: TGTGCCAGCAGGGGAGACGACAGGGGTGATGAAAAACTGTTTTTT.

The V and J genes are TRBV9 and TRBJ1-1, with D unclear. The CDR3 runs 14 residues. Per germline, CDR1 SGDLS and CDR2 YYNGEE. Trimming stripped 1 base from V and 1 base from J, with 8 bases between. The CDR3 region has the DNA TGTGCCAGCAGCGTACTAGCGGGGAACACTGAAGCTTTCTTT. Its translation: CASSVLAGNTEAFF. The complete variable domain, with remaining parts taken from reference TRBV9 and TRBJ1-1, reads DSGVTQTPKHLITATGQRVTLRCSPRSGDLSVYWYQQSLDQGLQFLIQYYNGEERAKGNILERFSAQQFPDLHSELNLSSLELGDSALYFCASSVLAGNTEAFFGQGTRLTVV.

The CDR3 is CASSQGGAGGETQYF. The CDR3 nucleotides are TGTGCCAGCAGCCAAGGAGGGGCGGGAGGAGAGACCCAGTACTTC. The chain carries TRBV4-2 and TRBJ2-5, with TRBD2 matching 8 bases. Germline V gene lookup returns CDR1 LGHNA and CDR2 YNFKEQ. This CDR3 has 15 amino acids. Trimming took 1 base from V and 4 from J; bases not matched to a gene: 5.

This chain uses TRBV2 with TRBJ2-7, with 9 positions matching TRBD2. The junction had 10 bases not matched to a gene; V was cut back by 9 bases and J by 4 bases. Germline V lookup: CDR1 SNHLY, CDR2 FYNNEI. The CDR3 length is 14 residues. CDR3 in DNA: TGTGCCAGTAGGGCAGGGACTAGCTTATACGAGCAGTACTTC. It translates to CASRAGTSLYEQYF.

This chain links TRBV11-3 with TRBJ2-2; 7 nucleotides agree with TRBD2. Losses at the gene ends were 4 bases for V and 1 base for J; bases not matched to a gene: 3. This CDR3 region has 15 residues. Germline loops: CDR1 SGHNT, CDR2 YENEEA. CDR3 nucleotides: TGTGCCAGCAGCTGGGGGGGAGGGAACACCGGGGAGCTGTTTTTT. Translation gives CASSWGGGNTGELFF.

The CDR3 loop is CAGQTGFEKLFF. For the CDR3, the DNA is TGTGCCGGGCAGACAGGGTTTGAAAAACTGTTTTTT. The chain uses TRBV7-9 and TRBJ1-4, with 7 bases lining up with TRBD1. The CDR3 length is 12 residues. Losses at the gene ends were 11 bases for V and 7 bases for J; bases not matched to a gene: 7. Germline assignment: CDR1 SEHNR and CDR2 FQNEAQ (reference sequence).

The CDR3 sequence: CSGSRGVQETQYF. CDR3 nucleotide sequence: TGCAGCGGGAGTAGAGGCGTACAAGAGACCCAGTACTTC. The chain is built from TRBV29-1 and TRBJ2-5; D gene ambiguous. This CDR3 contains 13 residues. V was cut by 7 bases and J by 2 bases, with 14 bases left in between. Per the germline V gene, CDR1 is SQVTM and CDR2 is ANQGSEA.

V is TRBV19 and J is TRBJ1-5; perhaps TRBD1 as D (6 bases). Germline V gives CDR1 LNHDA, CDR2 SQIVND (reference sequence). V lost 7 bases, J lost 7 bases, and 20 bases lay in between. The CDR3 extends over 15 amino acids. As DNA, the CDR3 is TGTGCCAGTACCCTCATGCCGGGGGGCACGCAGCCCCAGCATTTT. This sequence encodes CASTLMPGGTQPQHF.

The chain is built from TRBV7-9 and TRBJ2-5, with D uncertain. The germline CDR1 and CDR2 sequences are SEHNR and FQNEAQ (reference sequence). The CDR3 contains 12 residues. With 5 bases removed from V and 1 base from J, the gap between germline ends came to 5 bases. CDR3 sequence reads: CASSPLQETQYF. CDR3 sequence (DNA): TGTGCCAGCAGCCCCCTCCAAGAGACCCAGTACTTC.

V usage is TRBV7-9 and J usage is TRBJ2-3; D is perhaps TRBD2 (5 bases). CDR1 and CDR2 from the germline V gene are SEHNR and FQNEAQ (reference sequence). Trimming took off 2 bases at V and 9 bases at J, with 24 bases between the two ends. There are 17 residues in the CDR3. CDR3 sequence reads: CASSLSGEVAPPWTQYF. DNA for the CDR3: TGTGCCAGCAGCTTAAGTGGAGAGGTAGCGCCCCCCTGGACGCAGTATTTT.

The genes are TRBV10-3 and TRBJ2-1; maybe TRBD2 (5 bases). The CDR3 runs to 14 residues. V was pared by 7 bases and J by 2 bases, with 12 bases between. The germline CDR1 and CDR2 sequences are ENHRY and SYGVKD. The CDR3 here is CAITLALTYNEQFF. The CDR3 region has the DNA TGTGCCATCACTCTAGCCTTAACCTACAATGAGCAGTTCTTC.

This sequence joins TRBV29-1 and TRBJ2-1; TRBD2 matches 8 bases. Germline V gene sequence: CDR1 SQVTM, CDR2 ANQGSEA. This CDR3 is 14 amino acids long. Germline trimming cut 3 bases from V and 7 bases from J; bases unmatched to any gene: 8. CDR3 protein: CSVDSAGAVNEQFF. DNA for the CDR3: TGCAGCGTTGATTCAGCGGGAGCCGTGAATGAGCAGTTCTTC.

The rearrangement uses TRBV15 and TRBJ2-1; D ambiguous. Germline V lookup: CDR1 LNHNV, CDR2 YYDKDF (reference sequence). Trimming removed 5 bases at V and 6 bases at J, with 8 bases between. The CDR3 loop spans 12 amino acids. This CDR3 reads CATSFGRNEQFF. As DNA, the CDR3 is TGTGCCACCAGCTTTGGGCGCAATGAGCAGTTCTTC.

This chain joins TRBV15 and TRBJ2-1; possibly TRBD2 for D (6 bases). V was clipped by 3 bases and J by 3 bases, with 15 bases between them. CDR3 length: 16 residues. CDR1 is LNHNV and CDR2 is YYDKDF in the germline V gene (reference sequence). CDR3 in amino acids: CATSSGAGTLYNEQFF. In DNA, the CDR3 is TGTGCCACCAGCAGCGGCGCCGGGACTCTCTACAATGAGCAGTTCTTC.